Following are 6 T cell receptor beta chains from one sample sequenced in a study of blood T cell repertoires in COVID-19. Data came from immunoSEQ multiplex PCR; TCRdb stores just in-frame clones and leaves some out. Of roughly 73,000 clones listed, 70% to 80% were seen once; the top ten hold around 20%. The material sequenced was peripheral blood. These receptors all stem from an older man with acute or convalescent COVID-19.

The CDR3 here is CASSHERSAVSNATNEKLFF. The CDR3 coding sequence is TGTGCCAGCAGCCATGAAAGGAGCGCTGTAAGTAATGCAACTAATGAAAAACTGTTTTTT. The rearrangement uses TRBV3-1 (or the pseudogene TRBV3-2) and TRBJ1-4; D is unresolved. The CDR3 is 20 amino acids. In germline, CDR1 is LGHDT, CDR2 YNNKEL (reference sequence). The V and J ends lost 3 bases and 0 bases respectively, with 23 bases between them.

The rearrangement uses TRBV7-2 and TRBJ1-5, with 7 bases identical to TRBD1. CDR1 SGHTA and CDR2 FQGNSA come from the germline V gene. This CDR3 is 12 amino acids long. V lost 5 bases to trimming and J lost 11 bases; unmatched junction nucleotides: 6. This chain's CDR3 is CASSPGGGAQHF. The CDR3 region has the DNA TGTGCCAGCAGCCCAGGGGGAGGAGCCCAGCATTTT.

This sequence joins TRBV29-1 and TRBJ2-5; D possibly corresponds to TRBD1 (6 bases). Germline loops: CDR1 SQVTM, CDR2 ANQGSEA. Trimming pared 4 bases from V and 4 bases from J, leaving 16 bases between. The CDR3 sequence is 14 residues long. In DNA form, the CDR3 reads TGCAGCGTTGTGAGGACAGCCTGGGGAGAGACCCAGTACTTC. The encoded protein is CSVVRTAWGETQYF. The whole variable domain, filled in from reference TRBV29-1 and TRBJ2-5, reads SAVISQKPSRDICQRGTSLTIQCQVDSQVTMMFWYRQQPGQSLTLIATANQGSEATYESGFVIDKFPISRPNLTFSTLTVSNMSPEDSSIYLCSVVRTAWGETQYFGPGTRLLVL.

This clone appeared a single time. The chain couples TRBV12-3 or TRBV12-4 to TRBJ1-1; 7 bases fit TRBD1. This CDR3 spans 13 amino acids. Trimming cost V 4 bases and J 6 bases; bases outside gene matches: 5. CDR3 sequence reads: CASSSGQASEAFF. The DNA of the CDR3 is TGTGCCAGCAGTTCCGGACAGGCCTCTGAAGCTTTCTTT.

This chain joins TRBV2 and TRBJ2-4; D is perhaps TRBD2 (5 bases). With 1 base removed from V and 1 base from J, the gap between germline ends came to 8 bases. CDR1 SNHLY and CDR2 FYNNEI come from the germline V gene. The CDR3 covers 15 residues. CDR3 protein: CASSEVRGAKNIQYF. The CDR3 nucleotides read TGTGCCAGCAGTGAAGTAAGAGGGGCCAAAAACATTCAGTACTTC.

The chain joins TRBV12-3 or TRBV12-4 to TRBJ1-2, with unresolved D. This CDR3 is 13 amino acids long. Deletions cut 5 bases from V and 0 bases from J, with 7 bases between. CDR3 coding DNA: TGTGCCAGCAGTCCCGACTCTAACTATGGCTACACCTTC. Protein product: CASSPDSNYGYTF.